This TCR beta chain was identified in a study of shared clonotypes between healthy human individuals. V dropped 6 bases and J dropped 7 bases, with 17 bases sitting between them. The length of the CDR3 is 14 residues. Germline CDR1 is MDHEN and CDR2 is SYDVKM. CD45RA+ naive and CD45RA-negative memory subsets were separated from CD4+ cells. Clones were sequenced by immunoSEQ multiplex PCR, and TCRdb holds only the in-frame ones, with some missing. In the table there are about 1.1 million clones, approximately 80% of which are singletons. General study results and limits: The sole specimen, blood, was sampled, and tissue repertoires likely differ. The sharing of about 5.3% of naive CD4 clonotypes was seen across several donors.

A note on this clone: What it recognizes is unknown.

This clonotype was obtained from a man between 18 and 35 years old in good health. Some clones in this sample may be carry-over from other donors' samples. The sequenced material came from memory CD4+ T cells from PBMCs. Subset here: CD45RA-negative fraction. The rearrangement links TRBV28 to TRBJ2-3; D unresolved. The CDR3 loop is CASSITHGLNTQYF. The CDR3 nucleotides read TGTGCCAGCAGCATAACTCATGGGCTGAATACGCAGTATTTT.